This TCR beta chain was profiled in a study of CD8 T cells in Susac syndrome. The authors reverse transcribed roughly 0.5 to 1 ug RNA with random hexamers. Amplification of TCR beta CDR3 used immunoSEQ multiplex PCR across 54 Vbeta and 13 Jbeta. From the immunoSEQ multiplex PCR reads, TCRdb called clonotypes with MiXCR, one entry per CDR3 protein. The data show about 150,000 distinct CDR3 sequences, 95% seen once. The receptor was isolated from a human donor with Susac syndrome. The sequenced sample consisted of CD4+ T cells from PBMCs.

The CDR3: CASSQGERGVTYEQYF. The CDR3 DNA reads as TGCGCCAGCAGCCAAGGGGAGCGGGGGGTGACCTACGAGCAGTACTTC. The chain recombines TRBV4-1 with TRBJ2-7; 9 bases match TRBD2. The V segment lost 1 base and the J segment 2 bases; nucleotides outside the gene matches: 6. The CDR3 extends over 16 amino acids. Germline loops: CDR1 MGHRA, CDR2 YSYEKL.